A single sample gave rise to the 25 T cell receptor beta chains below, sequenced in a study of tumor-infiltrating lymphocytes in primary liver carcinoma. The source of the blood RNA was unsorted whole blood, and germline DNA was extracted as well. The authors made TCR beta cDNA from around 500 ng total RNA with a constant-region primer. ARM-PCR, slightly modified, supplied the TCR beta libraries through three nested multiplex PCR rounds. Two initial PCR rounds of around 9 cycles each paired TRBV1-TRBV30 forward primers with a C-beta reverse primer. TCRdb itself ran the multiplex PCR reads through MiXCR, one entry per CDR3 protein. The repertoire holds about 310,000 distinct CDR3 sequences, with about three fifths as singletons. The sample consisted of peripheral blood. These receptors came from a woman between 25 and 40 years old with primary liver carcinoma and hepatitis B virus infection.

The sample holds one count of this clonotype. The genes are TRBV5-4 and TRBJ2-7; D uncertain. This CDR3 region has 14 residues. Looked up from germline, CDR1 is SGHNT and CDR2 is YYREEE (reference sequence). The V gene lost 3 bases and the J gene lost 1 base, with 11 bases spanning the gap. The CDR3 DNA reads TGTGCCAGCAGCTGGCACGGACGTTCCTACGAGCAGTACTTC. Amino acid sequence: CASSWHGRSYEQYF. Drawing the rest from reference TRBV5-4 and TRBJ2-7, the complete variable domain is ETGVTQSPTHLIKTRGQQVTLRCSSQSGHNTVSWYQQALGQGPQFIFQYYREEENGRGNFPPRFSGLQFPNYSSELNVNALELDDSALYLCASSWHGRSYEQYFGPGTRLTVT.

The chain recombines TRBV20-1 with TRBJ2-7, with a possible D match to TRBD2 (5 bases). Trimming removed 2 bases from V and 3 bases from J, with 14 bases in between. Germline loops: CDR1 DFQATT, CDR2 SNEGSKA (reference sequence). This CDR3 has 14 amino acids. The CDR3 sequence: CSARLTIGRYEQYF. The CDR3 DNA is TGCAGTGCTAGACTGACTATCGGGCGCTACGAGCAGTACTTC.

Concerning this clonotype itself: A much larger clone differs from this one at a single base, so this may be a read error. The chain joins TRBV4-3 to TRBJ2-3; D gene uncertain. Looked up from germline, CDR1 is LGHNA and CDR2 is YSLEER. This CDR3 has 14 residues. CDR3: CASNQDVDTDTQYF. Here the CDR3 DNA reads TGCGCCAGCAACCAAGATGTTGATACAGATACGCAGTATTTT.

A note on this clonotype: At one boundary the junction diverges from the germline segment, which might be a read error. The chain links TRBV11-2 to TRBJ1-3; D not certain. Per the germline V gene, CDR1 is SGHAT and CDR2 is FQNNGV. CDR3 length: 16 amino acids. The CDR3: CASSHPPGISGSTIYF. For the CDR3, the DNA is TGTGCCAGCAGCCATCCTCCGGGAATCTCCGGAAGCACCATATATTTT.

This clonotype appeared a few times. The CDR3 nucleotides read TGCGCCAGCAGCCAAGCCGGGAAACAGAACACTGAAGCTTTCTTT. Translation: CASSQAGKQNTEAFF. The rearrangement uses TRBV4-1 and TRBJ1-1, with D hard to call. The CDR3 has 15 residues. The germline CDR1 and CDR2 sequences are MGHRA and YSYEKL. The germline V and J ends were trimmed by 1 base and 1 base, with 10 bases remaining between them.

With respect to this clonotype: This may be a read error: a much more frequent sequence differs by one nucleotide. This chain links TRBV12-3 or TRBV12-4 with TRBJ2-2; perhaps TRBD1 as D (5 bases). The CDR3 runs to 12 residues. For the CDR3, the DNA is TGTACCAGCACAGGATACACCGGGGAGCTGTTTTTT. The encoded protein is CTSTGYTGELFF.

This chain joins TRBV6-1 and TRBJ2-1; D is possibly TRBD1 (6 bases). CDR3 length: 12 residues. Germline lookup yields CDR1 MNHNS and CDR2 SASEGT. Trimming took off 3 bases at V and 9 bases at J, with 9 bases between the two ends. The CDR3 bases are TGTGCCAGCAGTGAGGGGGCTCTTGAGCAGTTCTTC. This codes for CASSEGALEQFF.

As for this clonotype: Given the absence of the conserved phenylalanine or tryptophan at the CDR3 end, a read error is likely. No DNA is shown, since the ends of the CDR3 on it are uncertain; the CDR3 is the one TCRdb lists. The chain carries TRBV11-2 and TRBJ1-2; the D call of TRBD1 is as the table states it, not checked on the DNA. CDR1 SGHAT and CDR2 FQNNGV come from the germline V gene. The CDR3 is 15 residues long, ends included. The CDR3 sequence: CASSSQTDSRGGYTL.

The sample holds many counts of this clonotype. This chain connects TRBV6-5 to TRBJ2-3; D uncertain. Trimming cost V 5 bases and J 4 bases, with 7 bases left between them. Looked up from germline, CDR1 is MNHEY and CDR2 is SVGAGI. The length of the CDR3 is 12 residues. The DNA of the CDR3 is TGTGCCAGCAGTCTCCCAGCAGATACGCAGTATTTT. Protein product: CASSLPADTQYF.

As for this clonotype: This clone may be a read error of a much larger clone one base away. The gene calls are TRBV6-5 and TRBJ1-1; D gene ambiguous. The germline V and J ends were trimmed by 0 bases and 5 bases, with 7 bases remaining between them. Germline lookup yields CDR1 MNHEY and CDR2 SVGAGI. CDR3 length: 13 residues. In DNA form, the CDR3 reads TGTGCCAGCAGTTACTCTCTCCGAACTGAAGCTTTCTTT. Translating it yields CASSYSLRTEAFF.

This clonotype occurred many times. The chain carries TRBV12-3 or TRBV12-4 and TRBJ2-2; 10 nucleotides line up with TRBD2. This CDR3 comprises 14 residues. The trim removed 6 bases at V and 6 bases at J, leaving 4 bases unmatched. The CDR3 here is CASSRLAGAGELFF. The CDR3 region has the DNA TGTGCCAGCAGCCGGCTAGCGGGAGCCGGGGAGCTGTTTTTT.

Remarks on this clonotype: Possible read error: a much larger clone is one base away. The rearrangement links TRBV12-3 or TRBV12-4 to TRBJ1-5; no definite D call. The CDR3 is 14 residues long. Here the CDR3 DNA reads TGTGCCAGCAGCCACGGACGGACCAATCAGGCCCAGCATTTT. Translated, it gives CASSHGRTNQAQHF.

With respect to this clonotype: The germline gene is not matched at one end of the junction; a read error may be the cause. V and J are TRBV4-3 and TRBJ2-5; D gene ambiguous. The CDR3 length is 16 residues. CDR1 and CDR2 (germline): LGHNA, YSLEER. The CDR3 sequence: CVSIQDLTSQGETQYF. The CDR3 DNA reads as TGCGTCAGCATCCAAGATCTGACCTCACAAGGAGAGACCCAGTACTTC.

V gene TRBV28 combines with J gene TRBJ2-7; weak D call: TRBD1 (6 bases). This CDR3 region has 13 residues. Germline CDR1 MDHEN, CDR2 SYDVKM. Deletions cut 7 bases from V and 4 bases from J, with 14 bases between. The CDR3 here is CASIPQGRYEQYF. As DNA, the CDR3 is TGTGCCAGCATTCCACAGGGCCGATACGAGCAGTACTTC. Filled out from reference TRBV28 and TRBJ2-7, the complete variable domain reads DVKVTQSSRYLVKRTGEKVFLECVQDMDHENMFWYRQDPGLGLRLIYFSYDVKMKEKGDIPEGYSVSREKKERFSLILESASTNQTSMYLCASIPQGRYEQYFGPGTRLTVT.

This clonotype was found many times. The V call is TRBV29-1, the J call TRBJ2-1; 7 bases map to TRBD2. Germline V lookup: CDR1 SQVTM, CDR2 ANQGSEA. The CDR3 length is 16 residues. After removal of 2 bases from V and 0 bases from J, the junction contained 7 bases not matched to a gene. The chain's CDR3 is CSVEISGVSSYNEQFF. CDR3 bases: TGCAGCGTTGAAATAAGCGGGGTTAGCTCCTACAATGAGCAGTTCTTC.

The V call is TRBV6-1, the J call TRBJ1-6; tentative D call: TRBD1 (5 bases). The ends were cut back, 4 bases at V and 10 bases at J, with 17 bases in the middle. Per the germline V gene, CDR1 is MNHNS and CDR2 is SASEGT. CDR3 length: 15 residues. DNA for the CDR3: TGTGCCAGCAGTGCAGACCGGGGGGGTTACTCACCCCTCCACTTT. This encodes CASSADRGGYSPLHF.

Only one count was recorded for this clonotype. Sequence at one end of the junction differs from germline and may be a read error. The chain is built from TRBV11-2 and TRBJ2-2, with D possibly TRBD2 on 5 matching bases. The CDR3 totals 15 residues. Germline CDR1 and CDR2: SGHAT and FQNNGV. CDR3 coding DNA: TGTGCCAGCAGTTTAGGGCTAGTGGGAGCCGGGGAGCTGCTTTTT. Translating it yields CASSLGLVGAGELLF.

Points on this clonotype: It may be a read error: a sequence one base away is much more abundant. The CDR3 region has the DNA TGCGTCAGCAGAGCATGGACAGGGATTGAGGATGAAAAACTGTTTTTT. This encodes CVSRAWTGIEDEKLFF. The V and J genes are TRBV4-1 and TRBJ1-4, with 8 nucleotides matching TRBD1. The CDR3 contains 16 residues. CDR1 is MGHRA, CDR2 YSYEKL, per germline.

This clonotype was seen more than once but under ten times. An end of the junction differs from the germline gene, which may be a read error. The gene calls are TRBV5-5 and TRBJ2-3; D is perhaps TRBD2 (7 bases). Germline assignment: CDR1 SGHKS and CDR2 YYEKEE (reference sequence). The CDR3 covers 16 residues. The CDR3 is CASSFMAGAHTDTRYF. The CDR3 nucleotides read TGTGCCAGCAGCTTCATGGCGGGGGCACACACAGATACGCGGTATTTT.

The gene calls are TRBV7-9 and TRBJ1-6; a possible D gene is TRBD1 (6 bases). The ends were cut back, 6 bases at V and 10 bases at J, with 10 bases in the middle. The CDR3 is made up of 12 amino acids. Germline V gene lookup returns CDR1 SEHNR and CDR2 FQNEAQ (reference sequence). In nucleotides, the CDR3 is TGTGCCAGCAGTTCGAGGGGGTCACCCCTCCACTTT. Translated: CASSSRGSPLHF.

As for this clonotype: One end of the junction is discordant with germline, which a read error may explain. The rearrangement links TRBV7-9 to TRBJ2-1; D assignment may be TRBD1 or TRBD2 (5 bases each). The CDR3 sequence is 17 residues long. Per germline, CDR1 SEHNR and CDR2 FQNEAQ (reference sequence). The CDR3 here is CASSLMSPSGRNNEHFF. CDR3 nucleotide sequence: TGTGCCAGCAGCCTAATGTCCCCATCGGGGCGCAACAATGAGCATTTCTTC.

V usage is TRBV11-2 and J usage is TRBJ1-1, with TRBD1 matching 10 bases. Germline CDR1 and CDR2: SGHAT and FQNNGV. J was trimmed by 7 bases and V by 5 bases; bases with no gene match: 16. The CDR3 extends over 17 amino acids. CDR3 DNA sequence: TGTGCCAGCAGCCCCAACACCGGGACAGGGGCAGACATTGAAGCTTTCTTT. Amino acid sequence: CASSPNTGTGADIEAFF.

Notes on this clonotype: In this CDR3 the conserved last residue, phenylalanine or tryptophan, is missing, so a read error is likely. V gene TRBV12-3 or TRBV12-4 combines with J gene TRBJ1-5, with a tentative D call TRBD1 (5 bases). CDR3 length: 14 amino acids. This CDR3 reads CANSLSQGTQPQHS. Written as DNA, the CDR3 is TGTGCCAACAGTTTAAGTCAGGGTACTCAGCCCCAGCATTCT.

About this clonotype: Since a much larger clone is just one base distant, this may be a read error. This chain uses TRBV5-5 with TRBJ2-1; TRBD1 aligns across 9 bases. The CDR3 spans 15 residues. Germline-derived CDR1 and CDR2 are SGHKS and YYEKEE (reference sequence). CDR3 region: CASSSGTGSYNEKFF. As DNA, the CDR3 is TGTGCCAGCAGCTCGGGGACAGGGTCCTACAATGAGAAGTTCTTC.

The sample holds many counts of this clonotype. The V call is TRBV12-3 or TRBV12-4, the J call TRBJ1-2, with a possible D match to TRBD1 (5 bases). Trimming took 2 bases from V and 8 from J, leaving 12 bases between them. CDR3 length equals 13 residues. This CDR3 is CASSLWDGIGYTF. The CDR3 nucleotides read TGTGCCAGCAGTTTATGGGACGGGATAGGCTACACCTTC.